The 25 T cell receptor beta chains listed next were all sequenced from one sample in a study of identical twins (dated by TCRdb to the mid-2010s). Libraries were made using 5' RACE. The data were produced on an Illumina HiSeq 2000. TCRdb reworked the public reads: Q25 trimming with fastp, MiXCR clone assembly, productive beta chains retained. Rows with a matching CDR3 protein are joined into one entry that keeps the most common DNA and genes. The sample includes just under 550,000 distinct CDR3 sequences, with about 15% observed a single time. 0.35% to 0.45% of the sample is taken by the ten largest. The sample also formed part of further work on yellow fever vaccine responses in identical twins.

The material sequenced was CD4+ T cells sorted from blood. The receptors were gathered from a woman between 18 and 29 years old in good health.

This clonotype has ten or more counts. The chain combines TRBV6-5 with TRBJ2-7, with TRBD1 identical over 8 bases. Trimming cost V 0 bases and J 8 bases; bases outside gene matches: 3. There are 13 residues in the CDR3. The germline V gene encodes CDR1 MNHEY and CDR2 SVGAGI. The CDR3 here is CASSYSQGAKQYV. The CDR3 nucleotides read TGTGCCAGCAGTTACTCGCAGGGGGCTAAGCAGTACGTC.

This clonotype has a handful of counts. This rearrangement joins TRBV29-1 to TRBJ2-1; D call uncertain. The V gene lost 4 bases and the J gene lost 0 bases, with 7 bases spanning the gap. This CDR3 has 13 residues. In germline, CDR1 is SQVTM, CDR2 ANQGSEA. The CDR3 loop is CSVVASSYNEQFF. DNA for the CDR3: TGCAGCGTTGTGGCGAGCTCCTACAATGAGCAGTTCTTC.

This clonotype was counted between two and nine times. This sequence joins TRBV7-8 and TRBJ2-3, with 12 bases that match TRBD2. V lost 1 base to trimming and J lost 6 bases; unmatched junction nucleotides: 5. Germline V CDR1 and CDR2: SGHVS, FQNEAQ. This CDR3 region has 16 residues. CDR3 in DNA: TGTGCCAGCAGCTTAGGGACTAGCGGGACTAGGGATACGCAGTATTTT. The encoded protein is CASSLGTSGTRDTQYF.

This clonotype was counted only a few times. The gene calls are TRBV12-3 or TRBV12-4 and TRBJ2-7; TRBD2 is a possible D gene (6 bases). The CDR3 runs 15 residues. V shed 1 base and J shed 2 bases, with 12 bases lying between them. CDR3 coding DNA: TGTGCCAGCAGTTTAGGGGGGGATTTTGCCTACGAGCAGTACTTC. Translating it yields CASSLGGDFAYEQYF.

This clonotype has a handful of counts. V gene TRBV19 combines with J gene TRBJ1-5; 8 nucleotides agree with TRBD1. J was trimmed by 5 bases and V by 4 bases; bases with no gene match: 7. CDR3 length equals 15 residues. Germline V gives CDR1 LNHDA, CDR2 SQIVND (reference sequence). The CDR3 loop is CASSRTGQGDQPQHF. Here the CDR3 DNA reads TGTGCCAGTAGTAGGACAGGGCAGGGAGATCAGCCCCAGCATTTT.

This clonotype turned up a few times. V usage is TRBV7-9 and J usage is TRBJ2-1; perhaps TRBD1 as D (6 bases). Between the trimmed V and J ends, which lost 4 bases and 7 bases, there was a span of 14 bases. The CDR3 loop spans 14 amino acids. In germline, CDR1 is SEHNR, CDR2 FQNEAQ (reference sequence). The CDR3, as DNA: TGTGCCAGCAGCTCCTCGGACAGATTTAATGAGCAGTTCTTC. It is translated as CASSSSDRFNEQFF.

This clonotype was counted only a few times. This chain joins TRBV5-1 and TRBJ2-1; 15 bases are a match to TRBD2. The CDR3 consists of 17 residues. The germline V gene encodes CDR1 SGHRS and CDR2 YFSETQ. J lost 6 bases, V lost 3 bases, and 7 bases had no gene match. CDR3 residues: CASSSGLAGGRGNEQFF. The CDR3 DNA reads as TGCGCCAGCAGCTCAGGACTAGCGGGGGGGCGAGGCAATGAGCAGTTCTTC.

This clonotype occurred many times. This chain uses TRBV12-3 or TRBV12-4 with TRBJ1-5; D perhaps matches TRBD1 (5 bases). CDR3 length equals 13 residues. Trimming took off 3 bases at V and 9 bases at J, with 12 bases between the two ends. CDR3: CASSLSRGGPQHF. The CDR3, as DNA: TGTGCCAGCAGTTTGTCGCGGGGGGGGCCCCAGCATTTT.

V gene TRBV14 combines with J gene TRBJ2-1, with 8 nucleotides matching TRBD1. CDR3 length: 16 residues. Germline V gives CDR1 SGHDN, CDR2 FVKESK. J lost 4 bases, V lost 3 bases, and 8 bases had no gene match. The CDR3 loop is CASSHHGQGPYNEQFF. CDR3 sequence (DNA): TGTGCCAGCAGCCATCACGGACAGGGCCCATACAATGAGCAGTTCTTC.

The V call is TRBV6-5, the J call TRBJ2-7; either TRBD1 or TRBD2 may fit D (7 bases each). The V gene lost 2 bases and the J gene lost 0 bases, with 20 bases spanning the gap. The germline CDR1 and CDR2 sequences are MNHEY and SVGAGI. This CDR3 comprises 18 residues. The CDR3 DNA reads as TGTGCCAGCAGTTACCTCCAGGGGGGAGCGGGACACTCCTACGAGCAGTACTTC. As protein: CASSYLQGGAGHSYEQYF.

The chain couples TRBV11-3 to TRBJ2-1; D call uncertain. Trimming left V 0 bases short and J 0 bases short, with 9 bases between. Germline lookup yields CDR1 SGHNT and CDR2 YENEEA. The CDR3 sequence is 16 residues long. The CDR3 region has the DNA TGTGCCAGCAGCTTAGATCAGATGAGCTCCTACAATGAGCAGTTCTTC. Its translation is CASSLDQMSSYNEQFF. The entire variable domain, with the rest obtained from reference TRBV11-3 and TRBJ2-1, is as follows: EAGVVQSPRYKIIEKKQPVAFWCNPISGHNTLYWYLQNLGQGPELLIRYENEEAVDDSQLPKDRFSAERLKGVDSTLKIQPAELGDSAVYLCASSLDQMSSYNEQFFGPGTRLTVL.

CDR3 DNA sequence: TGTGCCATCAGTGAGTCGGGTATTGAGACCCAGTACTTC. It yields the protein CAISESGIETQYF. The genes are TRBV10-3 and TRBJ2-5; D remains unclear. This CDR3 region has 13 residues. V lost 0 bases, J lost 5 bases, and 7 bases lay in between. The germline gives CDR1 ENHRY, CDR2 SYGVKD.

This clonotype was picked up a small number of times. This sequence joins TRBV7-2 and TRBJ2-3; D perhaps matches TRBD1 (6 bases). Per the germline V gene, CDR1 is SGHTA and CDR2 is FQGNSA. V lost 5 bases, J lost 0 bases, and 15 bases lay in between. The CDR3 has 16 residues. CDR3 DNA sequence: TGTGCCAGCAGCACCCGAACAGGGCCTAGCACAGATACGCAGTATTTT. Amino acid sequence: CASSTRTGPSTDTQYF.

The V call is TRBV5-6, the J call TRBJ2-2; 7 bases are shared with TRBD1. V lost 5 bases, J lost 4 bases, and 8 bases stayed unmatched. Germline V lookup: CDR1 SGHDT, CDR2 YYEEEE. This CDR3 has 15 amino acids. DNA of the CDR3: TGTGCCAGCAGTAATCGACAGGGAGCCACCGGGGAGCTGTTTTTT. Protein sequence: CASSNRQGATGELFF.

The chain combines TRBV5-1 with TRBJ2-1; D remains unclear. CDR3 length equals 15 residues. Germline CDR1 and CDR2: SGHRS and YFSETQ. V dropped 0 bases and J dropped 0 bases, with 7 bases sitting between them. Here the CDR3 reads CASSLVEPSYNEQFF. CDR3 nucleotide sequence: TGCGCCAGCAGCTTGGTCGAGCCCTCCTACAATGAGCAGTTCTTC.

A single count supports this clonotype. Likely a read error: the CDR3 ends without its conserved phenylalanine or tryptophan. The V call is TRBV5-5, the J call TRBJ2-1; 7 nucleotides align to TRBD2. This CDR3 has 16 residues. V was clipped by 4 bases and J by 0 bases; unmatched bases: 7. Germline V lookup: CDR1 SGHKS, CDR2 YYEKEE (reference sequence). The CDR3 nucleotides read TGTGCCAGCAGCCTTCTCGGGGGGAGCTCCTACAATGAGCAGTTCTAC. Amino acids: CASSLLGGSSYNEQFY.

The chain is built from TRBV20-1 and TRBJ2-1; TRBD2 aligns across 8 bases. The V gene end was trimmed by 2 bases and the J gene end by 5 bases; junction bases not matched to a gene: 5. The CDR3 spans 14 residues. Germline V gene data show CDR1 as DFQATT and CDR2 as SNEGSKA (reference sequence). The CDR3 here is CSARTGTSNNEQFF. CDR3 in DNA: TGCAGTGCTAGAACCGGGACTAGTAACAATGAGCAGTTCTTC.

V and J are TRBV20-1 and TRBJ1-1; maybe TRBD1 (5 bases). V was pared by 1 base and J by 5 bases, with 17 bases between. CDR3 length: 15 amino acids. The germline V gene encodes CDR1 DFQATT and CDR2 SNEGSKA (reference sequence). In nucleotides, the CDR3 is TGCAGTGCTAGAGCGATTTGGGGGAGAGGGACTGAAGCTTTCTTT. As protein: CSARAIWGRGTEAFF.

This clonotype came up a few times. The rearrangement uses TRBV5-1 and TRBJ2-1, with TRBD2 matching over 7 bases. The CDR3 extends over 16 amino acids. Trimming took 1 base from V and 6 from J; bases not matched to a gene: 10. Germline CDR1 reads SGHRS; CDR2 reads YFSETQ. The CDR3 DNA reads TGCGCCAGCAGCTTGAGTCCGGGACTACCTCTCAATGAGCAGTTCTTC. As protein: CASSLSPGLPLNEQFF.

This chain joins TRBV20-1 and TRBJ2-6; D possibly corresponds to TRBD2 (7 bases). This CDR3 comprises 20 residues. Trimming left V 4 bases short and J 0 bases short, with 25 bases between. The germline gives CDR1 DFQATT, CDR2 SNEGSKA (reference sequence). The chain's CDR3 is CSAISGRGSHLSSGANVLTF. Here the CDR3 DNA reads TGCAGTGCTATCTCAGGGAGGGGGTCTCATTTAAGCTCTGGGGCCAACGTCCTGACTTTC.

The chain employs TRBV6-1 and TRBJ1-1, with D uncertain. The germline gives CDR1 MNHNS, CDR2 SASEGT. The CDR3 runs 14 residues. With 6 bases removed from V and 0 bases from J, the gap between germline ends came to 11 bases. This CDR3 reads CASRTGNLNTEAFF. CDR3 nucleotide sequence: TGTGCCAGCAGGACCGGGAACCTGAACACTGAAGCTTTCTTT.

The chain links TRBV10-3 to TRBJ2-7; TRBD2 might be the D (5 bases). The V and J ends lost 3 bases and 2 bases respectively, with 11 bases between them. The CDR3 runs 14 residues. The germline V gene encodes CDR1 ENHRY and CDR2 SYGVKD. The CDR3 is CAISDSSVAYEQYV. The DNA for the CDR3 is TGTGCCATCAGTGATAGTAGCGTGGCCTACGAGCAGTACGTC.

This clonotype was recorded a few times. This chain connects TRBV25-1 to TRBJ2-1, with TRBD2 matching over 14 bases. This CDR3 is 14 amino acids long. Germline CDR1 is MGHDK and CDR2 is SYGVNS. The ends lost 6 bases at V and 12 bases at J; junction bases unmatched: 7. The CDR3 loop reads CASSGTSGSIRQFF. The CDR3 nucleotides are TGTGCCAGCAGCGGGACTAGCGGGAGTATTCGGCAGTTCTTC.

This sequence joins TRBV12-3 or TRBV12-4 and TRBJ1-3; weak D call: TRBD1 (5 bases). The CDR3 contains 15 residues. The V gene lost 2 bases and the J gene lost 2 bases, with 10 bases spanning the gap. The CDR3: CASSLQGLPGNTIYF. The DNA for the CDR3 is TGTGCCAGCAGTTTACAGGGTTTACCTGGAAACACCATATATTTT.

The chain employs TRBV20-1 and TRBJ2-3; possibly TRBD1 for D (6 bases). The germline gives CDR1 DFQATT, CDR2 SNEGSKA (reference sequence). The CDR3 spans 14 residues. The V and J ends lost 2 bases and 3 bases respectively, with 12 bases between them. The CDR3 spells CSARSQTGTDTQYF. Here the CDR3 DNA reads TGCAGTGCTAGATCCCAAACAGGGACAGATACGCAGTATTTT.